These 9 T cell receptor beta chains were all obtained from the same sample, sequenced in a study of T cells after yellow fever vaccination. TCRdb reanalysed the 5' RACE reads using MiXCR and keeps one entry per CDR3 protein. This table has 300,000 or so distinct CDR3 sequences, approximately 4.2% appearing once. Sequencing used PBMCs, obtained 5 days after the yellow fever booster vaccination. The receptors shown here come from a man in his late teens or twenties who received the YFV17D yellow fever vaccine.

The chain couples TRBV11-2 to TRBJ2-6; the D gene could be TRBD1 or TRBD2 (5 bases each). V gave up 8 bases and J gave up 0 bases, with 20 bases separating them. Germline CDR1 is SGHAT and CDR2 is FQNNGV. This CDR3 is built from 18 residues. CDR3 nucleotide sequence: TGTGCCAGCGGGAGATCCAGGGATCCCGACTCTGGGGCCAACGTCCTGACTTTC. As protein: CASGRSRDPDSGANVLTF. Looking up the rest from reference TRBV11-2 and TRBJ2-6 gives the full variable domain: EAGVAQSPRYKIIEKRQSVAFWCNPISGHATLYWYQQILGQGPKLLIQFQNNGVVDDSQLPKDRFSAERLKGVDSTLKIQPAKLEDSAVYLCASGRSRDPDSGANVLTFGAGSRLTVL.

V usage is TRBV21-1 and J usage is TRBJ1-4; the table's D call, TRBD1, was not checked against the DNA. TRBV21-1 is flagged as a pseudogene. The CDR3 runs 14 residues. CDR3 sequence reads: CAFPTGEYGEKLFF. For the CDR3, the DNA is TGTGCCTTTCCTACAGGGGAATACGGTGAAAAACTGTTTTTT.

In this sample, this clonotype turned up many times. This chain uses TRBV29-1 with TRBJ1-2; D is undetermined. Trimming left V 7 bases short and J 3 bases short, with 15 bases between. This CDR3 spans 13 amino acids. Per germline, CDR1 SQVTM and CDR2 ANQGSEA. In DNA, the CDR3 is TGCAGCGCCCTGCGAGTCCCTTACTATGGCTACACCTTC. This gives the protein CSALRVPYYGYTF.

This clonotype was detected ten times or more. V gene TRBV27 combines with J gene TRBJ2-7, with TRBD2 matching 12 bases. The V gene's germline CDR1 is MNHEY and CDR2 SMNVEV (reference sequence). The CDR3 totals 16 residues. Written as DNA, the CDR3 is TGTGCCAGCAGTCCGCGGGGACTAGCGGGCCCCTACAAGCAGTACGTC. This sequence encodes CASSPRGLAGPYKQYV.

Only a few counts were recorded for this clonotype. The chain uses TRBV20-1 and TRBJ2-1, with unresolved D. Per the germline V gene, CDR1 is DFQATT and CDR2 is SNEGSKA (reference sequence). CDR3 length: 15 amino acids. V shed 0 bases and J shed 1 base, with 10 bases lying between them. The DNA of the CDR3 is TGCAGTGCTAGAGATCCCAAAGGGTCCTACAATGAGCAGTTCTTC. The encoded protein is CSARDPKGSYNEQFF.

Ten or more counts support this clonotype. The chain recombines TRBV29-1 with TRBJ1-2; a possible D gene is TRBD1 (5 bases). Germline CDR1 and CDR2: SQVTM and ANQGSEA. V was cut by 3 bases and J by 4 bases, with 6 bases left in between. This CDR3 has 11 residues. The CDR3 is CSVDDSYGYTF. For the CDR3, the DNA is TGCAGCGTTGATGACAGCTATGGCTACACCTTC. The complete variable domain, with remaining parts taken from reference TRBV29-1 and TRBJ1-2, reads SAVISQKPSRDICQRGTSLTIQCQVDSQVTMMFWYRQQPGQSLTLIATANQGSEATYESGFVIDKFPISRPNLTFSTLTVSNMSPEDSSIYLCSVDDSYGYTFGSGTRLTVV.

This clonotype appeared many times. The CDR3 DNA reads TGCGCCAGCAGCCCTCGGGGCCAGGGTAACACTGAAGCTTTCTTT. Amino acid sequence: CASSPRGQGNTEAFF. The chain couples TRBV5-1 to TRBJ1-1; tentatively, D is TRBD1 (5 bases). The CDR3 has 15 residues. Germline-derived CDR1 and CDR2 are SGHRS and YFSETQ. Trimming cost V 4 bases and J 2 bases, with 15 bases left between them.

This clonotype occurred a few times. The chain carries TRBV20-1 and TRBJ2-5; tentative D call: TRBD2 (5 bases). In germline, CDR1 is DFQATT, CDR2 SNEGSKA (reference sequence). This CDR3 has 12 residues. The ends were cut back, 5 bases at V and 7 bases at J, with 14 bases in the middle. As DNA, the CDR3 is TGCAGTGCTTCATCAAGTAGCGTGACCCAGTACTTC. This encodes CSASSSSVTQYF.

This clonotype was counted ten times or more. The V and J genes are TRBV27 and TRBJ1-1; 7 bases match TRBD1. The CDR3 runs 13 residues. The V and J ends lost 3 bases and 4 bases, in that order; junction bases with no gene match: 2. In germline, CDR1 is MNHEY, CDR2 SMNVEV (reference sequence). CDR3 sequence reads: CASSFRDSTEAFF. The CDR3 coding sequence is TGTGCCAGCAGTTTCCGGGACAGCACTGAAGCTTTCTTT.